The source of this TCR beta chain is a study of radiotherapy plus CTLA-4 blockade in lung cancer. Study results and caveats: Dynamics of early blood T cell clones, together with interferon-beta, were reportedly the best predictors of response.

Some clones are missing from TCRdb's copy, which holds only in-frame ones; the method was immunoSEQ multiplex PCR. This table has some 32,000 clones, around four fifths appearing once. The V gene lost 1 base and the J gene lost 7 bases, with 17 bases spanning the gap. From germline, CDR1 is SGHNT and CDR2 YYREEE (reference sequence). The CDR3 consists of 15 residues. CTLA-4 blockade with ipilimumab, together with focal radiation, was given to patients with chemo-refractory metastatic non-small-cell lung cancer. A word on this clone: Its antigen remains unidentified.

This TCR was sampled from a human donor with non-small cell lung cancer that progressed on radiotherapy plus ipilimumab. The chain carries TRBV5-4 and TRBJ1-1; no clear D. This material consisted of peripheral blood, taken from a patient treated with radiotherapy plus ipilimumab. The CDR3 loop reads CASSLMQSAPFEAFF. CDR3 bases: TGTGCCAGCAGCTTGATGCAGTCAGCGCCTTTTGAAGCTTTCTTT.